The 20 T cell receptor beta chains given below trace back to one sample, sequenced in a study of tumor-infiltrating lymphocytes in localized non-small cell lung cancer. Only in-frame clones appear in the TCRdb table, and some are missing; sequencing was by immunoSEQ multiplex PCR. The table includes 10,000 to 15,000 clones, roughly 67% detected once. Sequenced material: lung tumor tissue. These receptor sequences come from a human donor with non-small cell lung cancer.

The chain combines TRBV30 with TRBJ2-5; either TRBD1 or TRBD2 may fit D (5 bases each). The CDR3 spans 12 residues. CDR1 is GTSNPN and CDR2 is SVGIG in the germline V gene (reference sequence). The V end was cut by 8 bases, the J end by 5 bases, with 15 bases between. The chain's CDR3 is CAPGRPGETQYF. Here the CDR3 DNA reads TGTGCCCCAGGGAGACCAGGGGAGACCCAGTACTTC.

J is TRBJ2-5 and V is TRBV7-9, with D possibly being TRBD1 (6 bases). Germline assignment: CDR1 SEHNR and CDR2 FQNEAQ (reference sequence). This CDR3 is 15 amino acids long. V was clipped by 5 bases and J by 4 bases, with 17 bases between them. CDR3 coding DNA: TGTGCCAGCAGCCCCGAGGCAGGGGTTGCAGAGACCCAGTACTTC. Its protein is CASSPEAGVAETQYF.

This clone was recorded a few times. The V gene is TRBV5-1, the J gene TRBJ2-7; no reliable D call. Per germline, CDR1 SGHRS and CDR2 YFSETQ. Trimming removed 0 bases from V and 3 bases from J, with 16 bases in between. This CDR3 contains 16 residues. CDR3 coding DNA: TGCGCCAGCAGCTTGGCCGTTAGTAGGCCCCACTACGAGCAGTACTTC. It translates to CASSLAVSRPHYEQYF.

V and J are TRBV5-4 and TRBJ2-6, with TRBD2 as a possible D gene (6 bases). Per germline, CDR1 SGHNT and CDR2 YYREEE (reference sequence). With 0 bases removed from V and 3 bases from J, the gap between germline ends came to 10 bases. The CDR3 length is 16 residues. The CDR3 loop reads CASSLARGSGANVLTF. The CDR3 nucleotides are TGTGCCAGCAGCTTGGCCCGGGGGAGTGGGGCCAACGTCCTGACTTTC.

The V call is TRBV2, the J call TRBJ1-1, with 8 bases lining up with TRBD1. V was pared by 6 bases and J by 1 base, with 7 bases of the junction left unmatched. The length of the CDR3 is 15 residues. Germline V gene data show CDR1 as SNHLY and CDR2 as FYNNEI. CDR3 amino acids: CASRGRQGKNTEAFF. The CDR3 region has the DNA TGTGCCAGCAGGGGACGACAGGGGAAGAACACTGAAGCTTTCTTT.

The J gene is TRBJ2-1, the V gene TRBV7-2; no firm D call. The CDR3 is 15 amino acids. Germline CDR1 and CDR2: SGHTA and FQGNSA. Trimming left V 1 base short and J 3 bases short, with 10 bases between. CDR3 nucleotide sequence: TGTGCCAGCAGCTTAGAAGGGCCCTTCTACAATGAGCAGTTCTTC. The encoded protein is CASSLEGPFYNEQFF.

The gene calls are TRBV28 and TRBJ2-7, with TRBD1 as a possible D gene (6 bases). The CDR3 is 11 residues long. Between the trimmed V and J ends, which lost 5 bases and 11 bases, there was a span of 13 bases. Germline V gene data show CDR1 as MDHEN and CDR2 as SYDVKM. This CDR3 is CASSLGQQKYF. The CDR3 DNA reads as TGTGCCAGCAGTCTCGGACAGCAGAAGTACTTC.

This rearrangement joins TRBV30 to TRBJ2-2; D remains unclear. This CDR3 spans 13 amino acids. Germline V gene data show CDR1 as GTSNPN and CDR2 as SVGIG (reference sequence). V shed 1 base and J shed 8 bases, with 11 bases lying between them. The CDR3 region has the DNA TGTGCCTGGAGTGGGGTACTCCGGGGGGAGCTGTTTTTT. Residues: CAWSGVLRGELFF.

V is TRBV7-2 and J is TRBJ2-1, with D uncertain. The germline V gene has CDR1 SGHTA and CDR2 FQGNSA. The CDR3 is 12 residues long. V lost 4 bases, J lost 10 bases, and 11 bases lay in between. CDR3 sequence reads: CASSYSNEEQFF. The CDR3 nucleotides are TGTGCCAGCAGCTATTCAAATGAGGAGCAGTTCTTC.

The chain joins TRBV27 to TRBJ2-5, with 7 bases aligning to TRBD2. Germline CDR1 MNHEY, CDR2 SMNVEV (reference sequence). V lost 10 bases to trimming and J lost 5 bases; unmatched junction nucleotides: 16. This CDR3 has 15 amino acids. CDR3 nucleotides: TGTGCCACAGGAGGACTAGGCCGCCTAGGGGAGACCCAGTACTTC. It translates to CATGGLGRLGETQYF.

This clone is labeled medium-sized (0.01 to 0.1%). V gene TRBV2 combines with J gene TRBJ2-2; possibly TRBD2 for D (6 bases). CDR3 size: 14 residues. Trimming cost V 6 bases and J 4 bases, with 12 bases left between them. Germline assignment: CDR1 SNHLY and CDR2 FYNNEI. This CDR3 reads CASREGRSTGELFF. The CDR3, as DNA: TGTGCCAGCAGGGAGGGCCGAAGCACCGGGGAGCTGTTTTTT.

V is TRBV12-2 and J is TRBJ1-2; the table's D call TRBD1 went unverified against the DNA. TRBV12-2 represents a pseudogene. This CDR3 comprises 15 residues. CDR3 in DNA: TGTGCAAGTCGCTTAGTGCAGGGGTCCCAGGGAGGCTACACCTTC. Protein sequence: CASRLVQGSQGGYTF.

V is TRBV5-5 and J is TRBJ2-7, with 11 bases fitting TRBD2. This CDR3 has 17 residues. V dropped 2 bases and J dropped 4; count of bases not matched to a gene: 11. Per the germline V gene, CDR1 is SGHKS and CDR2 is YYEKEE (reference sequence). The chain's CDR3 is CASSFPLTSGGPYEQYF. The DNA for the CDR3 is TGTGCCAGCAGCTTCCCCTTAACTAGCGGGGGCCCTTACGAGCAGTACTTC. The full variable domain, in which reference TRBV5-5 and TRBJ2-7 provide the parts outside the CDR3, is DAGVTQSPTHLIKTRGQQVTLRCSPISGHKSVSWYQQVLGQGPQFIFQYYEKEERGRGNFPDRFSARQFPNYSSELNVNALLLGDSALYLCASSFPLTSGGPYEQYFGPGTRLTVT.

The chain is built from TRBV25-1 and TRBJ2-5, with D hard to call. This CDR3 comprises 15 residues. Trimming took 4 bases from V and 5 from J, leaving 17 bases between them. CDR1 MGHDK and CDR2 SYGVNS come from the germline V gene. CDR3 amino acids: CASSGSRLWAETQYF. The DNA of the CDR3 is TGTGCCAGCAGTGGCTCCCGTCTTTGGGCGGAGACCCAGTACTTC.

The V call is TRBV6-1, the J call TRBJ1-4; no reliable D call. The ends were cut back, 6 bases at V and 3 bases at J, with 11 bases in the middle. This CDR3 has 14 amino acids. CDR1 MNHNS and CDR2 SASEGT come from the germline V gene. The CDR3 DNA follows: TGTGCCAGCAGCCCTAACGGGGCTAATGAAAAACTGTTTTTT. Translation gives CASSPNGANEKLFF.

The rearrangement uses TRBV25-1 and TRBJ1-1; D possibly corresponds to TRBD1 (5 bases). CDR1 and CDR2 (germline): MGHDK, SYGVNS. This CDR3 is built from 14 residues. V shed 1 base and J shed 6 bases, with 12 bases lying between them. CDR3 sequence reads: CASSESGRTPEAFF. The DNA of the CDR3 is TGTGCCAGCAGTGAATCGGGACGAACACCTGAAGCTTTCTTT.

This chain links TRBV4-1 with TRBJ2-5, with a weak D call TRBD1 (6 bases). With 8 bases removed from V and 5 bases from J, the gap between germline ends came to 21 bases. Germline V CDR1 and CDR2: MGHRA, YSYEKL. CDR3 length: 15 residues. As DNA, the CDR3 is TGCGCCAGCGGACATTACACAGGGAGCGGCGAGACCCAGTACTTC. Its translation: CASGHYTGSGETQYF.

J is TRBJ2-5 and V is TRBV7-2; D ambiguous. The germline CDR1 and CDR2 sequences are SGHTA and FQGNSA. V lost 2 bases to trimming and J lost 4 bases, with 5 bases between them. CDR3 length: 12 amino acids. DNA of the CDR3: TGTGCCAGCAGCTTAACCACAGAGACCCAGTACTTC. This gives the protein CASSLTTETQYF.

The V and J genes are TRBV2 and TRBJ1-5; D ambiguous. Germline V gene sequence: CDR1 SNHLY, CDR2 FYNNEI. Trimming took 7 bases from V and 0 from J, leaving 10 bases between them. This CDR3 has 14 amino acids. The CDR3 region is CASTAEYSNQPQHF. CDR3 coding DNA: TGTGCCAGCACGGCGGAATATAGCAATCAGCCCCAGCATTTT.

The CDR3, as DNA: TGCGCCAGCAGCTTGGACATGGGCTCCTACAATGAGCAGTTCTTC. Its protein is CASSLDMGSYNEQFF. The rearrangement joins TRBV5-1 to TRBJ2-1; no clear D. The germline V gene has CDR1 SGHRS and CDR2 YFSETQ. CDR3 length equals 15 residues. The V end was cut by 0 bases, the J end by 0 bases, with 7 bases between.